This entry is about one T cell receptor (beta chain). Its specificity is unknown. Every donor was a Caucasian adult from Nashville, Tennessee. In the study's own analysis: Filtering differed, since immunoSEQ gave only junction sequences and no quality scores. Assay: immunoSEQ multiplex PCR; the TCRdb copy retains only in-frame clones and omits some. V and J calls and clone size are those listed in that table; D and trimming were worked out from the DNA. Among over a million clones listed, more than 95% were seen once. These data belong to a study of shared clonotypes between healthy human individuals. Study summary: Used for every donor were three CD4 naive, three CD4 memory, two CD8 naive and one CD8 memory plate.

The V end was cut by 3 bases, the J end by 3 bases, with 14 bases between. There are 16 residues in the CDR3. Germline V gene data show CDR1 as SEHNR and CDR2 as FQNEAQ (reference sequence). Findings of the study overall: The researchers took only blood, and tissue repertoires probably look different.

This chain connects TRBV7-9 to TRBJ2-2; either TRBD1 or TRBD2 may supply D (5 bases each). The sample taken for sequencing was naive CD4+ T cells sorted from blood. The subset: CD45RA+ positively selected. The sequence came from a man between 25 and 39 years old in good health. As DNA, the CDR3 is TGTGCCAGCAGCTTTTCAGGTCAGGGACACACCGGGGAGCTGTTTTTT. Residues: CASSFSGQGHTGELFF.